This T cell receptor beta chain originates from a study of shared clonotypes between healthy human individuals. Trimming left V 4 bases short and J 0 bases short, with 16 bases between. Germline V gene data show CDR1 as SQVTM and CDR2 as ANQGSEA. This CDR3 is built from 16 residues. Profiled with immunoSEQ multiplex PCR; TCRdb holds only in-frame clones, not every one. The profile shows around 580,000 clones, 98% of them singletons. The naive CD8 population came from CD45RO-negative cells selected for CCR7, without terminally differentiated effector memory CD45RA+ cells. Sample: naive CD8+ T cells sorted from blood. This chain links TRBV29-1 with TRBJ1-3; D call uncertain. The receptor comes from a man aged 25-45 years in good health. Written as DNA, the CDR3 is TGCAGCGTTGTGGGGTCGGACCGAAGCTCTGGAAACACCATATATTTT. Amino acid sequence: CSVVGSDRSSGNTIYF.